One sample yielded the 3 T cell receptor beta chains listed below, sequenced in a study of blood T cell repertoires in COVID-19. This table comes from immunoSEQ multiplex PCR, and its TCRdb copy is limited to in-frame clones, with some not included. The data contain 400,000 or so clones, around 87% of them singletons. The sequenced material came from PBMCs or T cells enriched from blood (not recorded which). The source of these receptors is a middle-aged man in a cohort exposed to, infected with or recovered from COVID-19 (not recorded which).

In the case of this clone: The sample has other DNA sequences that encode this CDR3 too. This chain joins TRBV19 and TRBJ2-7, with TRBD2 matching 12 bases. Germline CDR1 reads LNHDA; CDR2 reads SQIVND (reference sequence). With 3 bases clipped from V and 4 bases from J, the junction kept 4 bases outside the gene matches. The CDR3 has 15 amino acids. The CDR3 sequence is CASSITTSGSYEQYF. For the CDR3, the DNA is TGTGCCAGTAGTATCACGACTAGCGGGAGTTACGAGCAGTACTTC.

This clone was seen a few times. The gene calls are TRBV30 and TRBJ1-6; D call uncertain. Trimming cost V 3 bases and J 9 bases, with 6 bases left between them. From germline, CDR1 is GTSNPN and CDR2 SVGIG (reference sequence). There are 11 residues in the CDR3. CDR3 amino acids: CAWSNGSPLHF. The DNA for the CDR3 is TGTGCCTGGAGCAACGGTTCACCCCTCCACTTT.

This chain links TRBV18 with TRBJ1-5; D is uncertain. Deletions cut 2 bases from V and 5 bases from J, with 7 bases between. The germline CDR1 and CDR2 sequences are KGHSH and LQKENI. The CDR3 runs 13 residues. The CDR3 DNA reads TGTGCCAGCTCACCAGGGAGCGATCAGCCCCAGCATTTT. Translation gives CASSPGSDQPQHF.